Listed below are T cell receptor beta chains from one sample, sequenced in a study of OX40 agonist ivuxolimab in advanced cancers. Here immunoSEQ multiplex PCR was the method, and the copy in TCRdb shows in-frame clones only, minus some. The sample records roughly 83,000 clones, approximately 88% being singletons. Sequencing used CD4+ or CD8+ T cells sorted from blood, obtained in a trial of the OX40 agonist ivuxolimab. Receptor source: an adult with an advanced solid tumor such as melanoma, head and neck, liver or kidney cancer. Both conserved end residues are trimmed from each CDR3.

V: TRBV7-6
J: TRBJ1-1
CDR3: ASSLGGGTEAF

V: TRBV7-2
J: TRBJ2-1
CDR3: ASSPPDLTSGGIDEQF

V: TRBV30
J: TRBJ1-1
CDR3: AWSLDSNTEAF

V: TRBV10-3
J: TRBJ2-2
CDR3: AISDTGELF

V: TRBV18
J: TRBJ2-7
CDR3: ASSPLEYYEQY

V: TRBV6-6
J: TRBJ1-2
CDR3: ASSYDQGVGYT

V: TRBV7-6
J: TRBJ2-6
CDR3: ASSLASPIGRGANVLT

V: TRBV7-9
J: TRBJ2-2
CDR3: ASSLKVSGSFLTGELF

V: TRBV4-1
J: TRBJ2-5
CDR3: ASSPTGLGTQY

V: TRBV27
J: TRBJ1-6
CDR3: ASSPGTGASPLH

V: TRBV18
J: TRBJ1-2
CDR3: ASSPPGNGNYGYT

V: TRBV6-6
J: TRBJ1-3
CDR3: ASSPGSSGNTIY

V: TRBV19
J: TRBJ2-7
CDR3: ASSVTGTAPYEQY

V: TRBV6-6
J: TRBJ2-1
CDR3: ASSDSGGAYNEQF

V: TRBV11-3
J: TRBJ2-2
CDR3: ASTQGRNGGELF

V: TRBV9
J: TRBJ2-3
CDR3: ASSVTSGGTDTQY